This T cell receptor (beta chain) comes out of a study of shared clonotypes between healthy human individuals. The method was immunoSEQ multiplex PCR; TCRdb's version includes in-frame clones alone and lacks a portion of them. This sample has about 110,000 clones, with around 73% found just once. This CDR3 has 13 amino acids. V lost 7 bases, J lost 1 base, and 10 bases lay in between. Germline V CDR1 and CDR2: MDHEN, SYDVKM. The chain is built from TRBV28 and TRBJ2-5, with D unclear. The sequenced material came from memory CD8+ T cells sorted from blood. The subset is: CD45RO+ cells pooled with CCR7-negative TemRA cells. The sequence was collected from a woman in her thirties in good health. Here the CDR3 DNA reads TGTGCCAGCATCCCCTCGAGCCAAGAGACCCAGTACTTC. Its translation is CASIPSSQETQYF.